The present TCR beta chain was sequenced within a study of blood T cell repertoires in COVID-19. Study at large: Two negative PCRs, clearance, or symptom resolution had been documented for recovered Cohort 3 donors. PBMCs, B-cell-depleted T cells, or T cells provided the cDNA or gDNA that made up the material.

Study members were between about 18 and 90 years old and lived in some 22 US regions. As originally analysed: Amplification of reference gene primers was used by the study to estimate nucleated cell counts. Assay: immunoSEQ multiplex PCR; the TCRdb copy retains only in-frame clones and omits some. That table is the source of V, J and clone size, and D and trimming were worked out from the DNA. The sample records fewer than 150,000 clones, about 80% being singletons. The CDR3 is 17 amino acids. The V gene's germline CDR1 is LNHDA and CDR2 SQIVND (reference sequence). With V trimmed by 10 bases and J by 3 bases, 16 bases remained unmatched.

What was sequenced was PBMCs or T cells enriched from blood (not recorded which). The chain uses TRBV19 and TRBJ2-7; 12 bases map to TRBD1. The receptor's source is a man in his fifties or sixties in a cohort exposed to, infected with or recovered from COVID-19 (not recorded which). DNA for the CDR3: TGTGCCAACCTCACCGGGACAGGGGGCGATCCACGCTACGAGCAGTACTTC. This translates into CANLTGTGGDPRYEQYF.